This T cell receptor beta chain originates from a study of response to subunit inactivated influenza vaccine. This clonotype has a handful of counts. TCRdb processed the RT-PCR reads anew with MiXCR; each CDR3 protein has one entry. The table includes about 570,000 distinct CDR3 sequences, about 11% detected once. Another study also made use of these data, one on T cells expressing NK-cell markers. That source adds: 5'RACE template switching with UMIs produced the TCR beta cDNA. Sorted T-cell subsets CD3+CD56+NKG2C+, CD3+CD56+NKG2C- and CD3+CD56-NKG2C+ were TCR beta-sequenced. The dominant NKG2C+ clonotypes represented 1.0-7.0% of CD8+ T cells in about six donors. These clonotypes, the leaders elsewhere, also led the CD3+CD56-NKG2C+ fraction in several donors.

The source is a man between 45 and 60 years old who received an inactivated influenza vaccine. The input for sequencing was PBMCs from blood, taken on the day of vaccination.

The CDR3 bases are TGTGCCAGCAGCCCTAAACGGAACACCGGGGAGCTGTTTTTT. This translates into CASSPKRNTGELFF. The rearrangement links TRBV7-9 to TRBJ2-2, with no clear D. Germline V gene data show CDR1 as SEHNR and CDR2 as FQNEAQ (reference sequence). The CDR3 has 14 amino acids. V was trimmed by 5 bases and J by 1 base, leaving 8 bases between them.